This T cell receptor beta chain was identified in a study of CD8 T cells in ankylosing spondylitis. The CDR3 is 11 residues long. Trimming pared 6 bases from V and 6 bases from J, leaving 6 bases between. Germline V gene lookup returns CDR1 ENHRY and CDR2 SYGVKD. This clonotype occurred a few times. As the method for making TCR beta libraries, quantitative 5'-RACE with molecular barcodes was used. From the 5' RACE reads, TCRdb called clonotypes with MiXCR, one entry per CDR3 protein. The sample has about 130,000 distinct CDR3 sequences, around 13% seen once; the top ten hold approximately 3.1%. J is TRBJ2-1 and V is TRBV10-3, with D perhaps matching TRBD2 (6 bases). The sequenced sample consisted of blood, either unsorted or a sorted T cell fraction (not recorded which). The clonotype comes from a female donor with ankylosing spondylitis or in good health (not recorded which). CDR3 sequence: CAIRTSNEQFF. The CDR3 DNA sequence: TGTGCCATCAGGACTAGCAATGAGCAGTTCTTC.